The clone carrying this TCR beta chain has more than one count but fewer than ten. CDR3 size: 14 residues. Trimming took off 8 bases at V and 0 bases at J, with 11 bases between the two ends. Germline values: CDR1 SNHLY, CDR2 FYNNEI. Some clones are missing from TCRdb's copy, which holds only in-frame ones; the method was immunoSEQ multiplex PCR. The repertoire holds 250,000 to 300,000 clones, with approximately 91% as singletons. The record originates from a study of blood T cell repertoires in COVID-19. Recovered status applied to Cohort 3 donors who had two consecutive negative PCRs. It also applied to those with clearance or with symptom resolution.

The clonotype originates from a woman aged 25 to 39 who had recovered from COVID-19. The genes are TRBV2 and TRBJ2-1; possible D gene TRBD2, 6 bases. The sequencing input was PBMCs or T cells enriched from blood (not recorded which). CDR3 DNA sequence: TGTGCCAGCCGAGGAGGGAGCTCCTACAATGAGCAGTTCTTC. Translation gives CASRGGSSYNEQFF.